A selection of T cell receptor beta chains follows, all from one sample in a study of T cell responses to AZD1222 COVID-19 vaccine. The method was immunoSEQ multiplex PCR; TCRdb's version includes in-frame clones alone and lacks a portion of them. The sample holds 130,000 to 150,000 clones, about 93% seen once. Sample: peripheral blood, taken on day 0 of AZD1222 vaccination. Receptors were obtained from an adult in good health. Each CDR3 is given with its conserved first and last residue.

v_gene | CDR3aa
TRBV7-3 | CASSLGDYQPQHF
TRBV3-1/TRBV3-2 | CASSRYRGQAEAFF
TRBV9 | CASSVEGSGVNTDTQYF
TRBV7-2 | CASSTQTGGVYEQYF
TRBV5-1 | CATQGGGTAYTEAFF
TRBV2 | CASSGQVRGKLFF
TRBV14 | CASSPPLLPYEQYF
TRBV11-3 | CASSLVRGTEAFF
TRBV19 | CASSATGGDQPQHF
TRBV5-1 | CASSPQEGTSYNEQFF
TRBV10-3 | CAIRDREDEKLFF
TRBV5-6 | CASIRPGQGDTEAFF
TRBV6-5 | CASSYSTNSGNTIYF
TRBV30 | CAWSVRGNTEAFF
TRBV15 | CATSPGTGESFGNQPQHF
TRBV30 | CAWSVQGTLGELFF
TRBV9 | CASSSGQSYEQYF
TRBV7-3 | CASKEGGTDTQYF
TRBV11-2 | CASSLVRAGGHGELFF
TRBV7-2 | CASGQSSYNEQFF
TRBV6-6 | CASSQTAWGGAKGNTGELFF
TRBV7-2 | CASSLAAASGRAGELFF